One sample yielded the 13 T cell receptor beta chains listed below, sequenced in a study of regulatory T cells. Primers: 52 TRBV forward and 13 TRBJ reverse. Sequencing used immunoSEQ multiplex PCR; TCRdb keeps in-frame clones, though not all of them. The sample lists roughly 10,000 clones, 84% occurring once. The sequenced material came from CD8+ T cells sorted from blood. Source of these receptors: a person under 35 with CD3G deficiency.

The chain joins TRBV4-1 to TRBJ2-5; D is unclear. Germline CDR1 MGHRA, CDR2 YSYEKL. The CDR3 is 13 amino acids. V lost 2 bases, J lost 4 bases, and 8 bases lay in between. The CDR3 here is CASSQQLGETQYF. The CDR3 DNA reads TGCGCCAGCAGCCAACAGTTGGGAGAGACCCAGTACTTC.

V gene TRBV27 combines with J gene TRBJ2-1; 7 positions agree with TRBD2. Germline CDR1 is MNHEY and CDR2 is SMNVEV (reference sequence). J gave up 7 bases and V 3 bases, and 6 bases lay outside the gene matches. This CDR3 spans 14 amino acids. CDR3 region: CASSFGGSLNEQFF. CDR3 DNA sequence: TGTGCCAGCAGTTTCGGCGGGAGCCTGAATGAGCAGTTCTTC.

The chain links TRBV28 to TRBJ2-7; D might be TRBD1 (6 bases). Germline V gene sequence: CDR1 MDHEN, CDR2 SYDVKM. Trimming removed 8 bases from V and 1 base from J, with 12 bases in between. The CDR3 length is 13 residues. The chain's CDR3 is CASGWDTSYEQYF. In DNA form, the CDR3 reads TGTGCCAGCGGATGGGACACTTCCTACGAGCAGTACTTC. The entire variable domain, with the rest obtained from reference TRBV28 and TRBJ2-7, is as follows: DVKVTQSSRYLVKRTGEKVFLECVQDMDHENMFWYRQDPGLGLRLIYFSYDVKMKEKGDIPEGYSVSREKKERFSLILESASTNQTSMYLCASGWDTSYEQYFGPGTRLTVT.

J is TRBJ2-7 and V is TRBV11-2, with TRBD1 matching 7 bases. Germline assignment: CDR1 SGHAT and CDR2 FQNNGV. The V and J ends lost 3 bases and 0 bases, in that order; junction bases with no gene match: 2. CDR3 length: 14 residues. CDR3 in amino acids: CASSLGQLSYEQYF. The CDR3 nucleotides are TGTGCCAGCAGCTTGGGACAGCTCTCCTACGAGCAGTACTTC.

This clone was found once. The chain employs TRBV5-1 and TRBJ2-1; D gene unclear. CDR1 and CDR2 from the germline V gene are SGHRS and YFSETQ. The CDR3 has 12 amino acids. Trimming cost V 4 bases and J 10 bases, with 12 bases left between them. The CDR3 bases are TGCGCCAGCAGCCTCGACCCTGGGGAGCAGTTCTTC. It encodes CASSLDPGEQFF.

This sequence joins TRBV7-9 and TRBJ2-1; D may be TRBD1 (5 bases). The CDR3 covers 14 residues. The ends were cut back, 2 bases at V and 7 bases at J, with 12 bases in the middle. Germline V lookup: CDR1 SEHNR, CDR2 FQNEAQ (reference sequence). The CDR3 nucleotides read TGTGCCAGCAGCTTATGGGGCCCGGAAAATGAGCAGTTCTTC. Protein sequence: CASSLWGPENEQFF. The whole variable domain, remainder taken from reference TRBV7-9 and TRBJ2-1, is DTGVSQNPRHKITKRGQNVTFRCDPISEHNRLYWYRQTLGQGPEFLTYFQNEAQLEKSRLLSDRFSAERPKGSFSTLEIQRTEQGDSAMYLCASSLWGPENEQFFGPGTRLTVL.

Only one count was recorded for this clone. V is TRBV11-2 and J is TRBJ1-1; tentatively, D is TRBD1 (6 bases). The V end was cut by 5 bases, the J end by 9 bases, with 16 bases between. This CDR3 has 13 amino acids. CDR1 is SGHAT and CDR2 is FQNNGV in the germline V gene. CDR3 in DNA: TGTGCCAGCAGCCCGGACACCCAGGGGCAAGCTTTCTTT. Its protein is CASSPDTQGQAFF. The full variable domain, with the rest looked up from reference TRBV11-2 and TRBJ1-1, is EAGVAQSPRYKIIEKRQSVAFWCNPISGHATLYWYQQILGQGPKLLIQFQNNGVVDDSQLPKDRFSAERLKGVDSTLKIQPAKLEDSAVYLCASSPDTQGQAFFGQGTRLTVV.

The chain uses TRBV28 and TRBJ1-4, with D perhaps TRBD1 (5 bases). CDR1 is MDHEN, CDR2 SYDVKM, per germline. The CDR3 runs 14 residues. V gave up 1 base and J gave up 8 bases, with 11 bases separating them. As DNA, the CDR3 is TGTGCCAGCAGTTTATCTGGGGCCCGCGAAAAACTGTTTTTT. Translated: CASSLSGAREKLFF. The full variable domain, in which reference TRBV28 and TRBJ1-4 provide the parts outside the CDR3, is DVKVTQSSRYLVKRTGEKVFLECVQDMDHENMFWYRQDPGLGLRLIYFSYDVKMKEKGDIPEGYSVSREKKERFSLILESASTNQTSMYLCASSLSGAREKLFFGSGTQLSVL.

The chain couples TRBV28 to TRBJ1-4; D remains unclear. The V gene's germline CDR1 is MDHEN and CDR2 SYDVKM. Trimming stripped 6 bases from V and 1 base from J, with 12 bases between. The CDR3 has 15 residues. In nucleotides, the CDR3 is TGTGCCAGCAGCCCCGCGGGGAGAACTAATGAAAAACTGTTTTTT. This translates into CASSPAGRTNEKLFF.

The chain recombines TRBV11-3 with TRBJ2-1, with TRBD2 identical over 8 bases. The CDR3 covers 15 residues. The germline V gene encodes CDR1 SGHNT and CDR2 YENEEA. V gave up 3 bases and J gave up 4 bases; unmatched junction bases: 5. For the CDR3, the DNA is TGTGCCAGCAGCTTTAGCGGGGCCACTTACAATGAGCAGTTCTTC. Encoded protein: CASSFSGATYNEQFF.

This clone was observed a handful of times. The genes are TRBV27 and TRBJ1-1; D ambiguous. V was shortened by 4 bases and J by 2 bases, with 8 bases between the two germline ends. The CDR3 consists of 13 residues. CDR1 and CDR2 from the germline V gene are MNHEY and SMNVEV (reference sequence). The CDR3 protein is CASSSTPNTEAFF. CDR3 coding DNA: TGTGCCAGCAGTTCCACCCCAAACACTGAAGCTTTCTTT.

V is TRBV5-1 and J is TRBJ2-3; TRBD1 matches at 7 bases. Germline CDR1 SGHRS, CDR2 YFSETQ. V gave up 4 bases and J gave up 2 bases; unmatched junction bases: 7. CDR3 length equals 15 residues. The CDR3 nucleotides are TGCGCCAGCAGCATAGGGACAGTAACCACAGATACGCAGTATTTT. This translates into CASSIGTVTTDTQYF.

This rearrangement joins TRBV7-9 to TRBJ2-3; D is perhaps TRBD1 or TRBD2 (5 bases each). Germline-derived CDR1 and CDR2 are SEHNR and FQNEAQ (reference sequence). Between the trimmed V and J ends, which lost 5 bases and 0 bases, there was a span of 15 bases. The CDR3 covers 16 residues. CDR3 in amino acids: CASSANQGDSTDTQYF. The CDR3 nucleotides are TGTGCCAGCAGCGCCAATCAGGGAGATAGCACAGATACGCAGTATTTT.